What follows is one T cell receptor (beta chain) and its context. Antigen: not known. The CDR3 is 14 amino acids. Germline V gene sequence: CDR1 LNHDA, CDR2 SQIVND (reference sequence). Trimming cost V 3 bases and J 2 bases, with 11 bases left between them. The entry originates in a study of T cell responses to AZD1222 COVID-19 vaccine. Study-level findings and limits: Of the AZD1222 recipients, only five or six were seropositive at baseline.

The repertoire was sequenced with immunoSEQ multiplex PCR; TCRdb's copy has only in-frame clones and lacks some. The table lists approximately 140,000 clones, under 95% of them singletons. This specimen was peripheral blood, taken 28 days after the second AZD1222 dose. The chain employs TRBV19 and TRBJ2-7; possibly TRBD1 or TRBD2 for D (5 bases each). The origin of this receptor is an adult who received the AZD1222 COVID-19 vaccine. CDR3 nucleotide sequence: TGTGCCAGTAGTATCCACGGGGACCCCTACGAGCAGTACTTC. Residues: CASSIHGDPYEQYF. Full variable domain (outside the CDR3, taken from reference TRBV19 and TRBJ2-7): DGGITQSPKYLFRKEGQNVTLSCEQNLNHDAMYWYRQDPGQGLRLIYYSQIVNDFQKGDIAEGYSVSREKKESFPLTVTSAQKNPTAFYLCASSIHGDPYEQYFGPGTRLTVT.